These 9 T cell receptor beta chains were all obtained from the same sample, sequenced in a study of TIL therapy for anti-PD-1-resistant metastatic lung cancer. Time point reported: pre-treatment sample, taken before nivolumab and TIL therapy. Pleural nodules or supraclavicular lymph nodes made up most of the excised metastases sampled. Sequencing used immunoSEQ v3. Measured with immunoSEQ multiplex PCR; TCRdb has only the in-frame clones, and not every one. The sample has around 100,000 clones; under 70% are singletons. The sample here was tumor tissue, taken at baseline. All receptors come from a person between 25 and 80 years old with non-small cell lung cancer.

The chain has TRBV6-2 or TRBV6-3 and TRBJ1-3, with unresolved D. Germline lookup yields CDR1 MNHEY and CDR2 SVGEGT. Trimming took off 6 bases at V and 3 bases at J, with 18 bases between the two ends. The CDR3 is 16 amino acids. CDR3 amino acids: CASSPRQRASGNTIYF. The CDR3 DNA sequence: TGTGCCAGCAGCCCCCGCCAGCGAGCCAGTGGAAACACCATATATTTT.

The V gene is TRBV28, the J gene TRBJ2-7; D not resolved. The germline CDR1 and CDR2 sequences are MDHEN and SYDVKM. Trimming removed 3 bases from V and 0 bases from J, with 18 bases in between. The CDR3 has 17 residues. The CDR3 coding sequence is TGTGCCAGCAGTTTTGGATTGAGTCGACCGCTCTCCTACGAGCAGTACTTC. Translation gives CASSFGLSRPLSYEQYF.

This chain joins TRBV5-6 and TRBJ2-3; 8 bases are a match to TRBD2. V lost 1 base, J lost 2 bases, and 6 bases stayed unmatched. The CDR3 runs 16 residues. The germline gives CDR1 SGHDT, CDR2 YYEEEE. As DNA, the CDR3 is TGTGCCAGCAGCTTGTTAGCGGGGTTATCCACAGATACGCAGTATTTT. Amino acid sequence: CASSLLAGLSTDTQYF.

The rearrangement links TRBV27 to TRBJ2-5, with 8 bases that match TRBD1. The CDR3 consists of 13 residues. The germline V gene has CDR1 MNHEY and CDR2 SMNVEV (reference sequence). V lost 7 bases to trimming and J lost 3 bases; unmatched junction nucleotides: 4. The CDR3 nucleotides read TGTGCCAGCATGAGGACAGGGAAAGAGACCCAGTACTTC. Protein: CASMRTGKETQYF.

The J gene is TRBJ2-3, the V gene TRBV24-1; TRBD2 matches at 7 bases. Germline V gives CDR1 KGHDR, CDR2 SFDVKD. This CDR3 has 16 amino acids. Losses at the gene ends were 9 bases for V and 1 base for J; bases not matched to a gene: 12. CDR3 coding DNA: TGTGCCACCGGGGAGGGACGGGGCCAACGCACAGATACGCAGTATTTT. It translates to CATGEGRGQRTDTQYF.

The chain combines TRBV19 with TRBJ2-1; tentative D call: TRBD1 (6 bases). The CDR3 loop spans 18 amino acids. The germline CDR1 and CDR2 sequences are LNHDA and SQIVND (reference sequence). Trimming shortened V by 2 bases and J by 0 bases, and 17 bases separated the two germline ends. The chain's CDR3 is CASSISLRGLSSYNEQFF. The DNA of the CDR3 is TGTGCCAGTAGTATATCCCTGAGGGGGTTAAGCTCCTACAATGAGCAGTTCTTC.

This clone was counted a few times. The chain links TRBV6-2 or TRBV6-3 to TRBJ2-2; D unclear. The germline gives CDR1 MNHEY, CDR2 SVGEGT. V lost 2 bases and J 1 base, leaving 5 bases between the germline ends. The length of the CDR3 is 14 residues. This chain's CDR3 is CASSYNENTGELFF. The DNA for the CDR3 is TGTGCCAGCAGTTACAATGAGAACACCGGGGAGCTGTTTTTT.

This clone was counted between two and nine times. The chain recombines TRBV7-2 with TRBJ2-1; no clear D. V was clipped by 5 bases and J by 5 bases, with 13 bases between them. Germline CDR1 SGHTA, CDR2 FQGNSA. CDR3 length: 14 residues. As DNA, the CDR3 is TGTGCCAGCAGCCTTTTCCTTCTTGACAATGAGCAGTTCTTC. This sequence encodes CASSLFLLDNEQFF.

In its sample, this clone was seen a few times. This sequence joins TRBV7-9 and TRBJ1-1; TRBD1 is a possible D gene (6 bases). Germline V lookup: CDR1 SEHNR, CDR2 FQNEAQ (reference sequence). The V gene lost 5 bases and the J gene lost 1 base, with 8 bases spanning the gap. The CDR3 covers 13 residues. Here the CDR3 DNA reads TGTGCCAGCAGCAAGGGGGGGAACACTGAAGCTTTCTTT. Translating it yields CASSKGGNTEAFF.